The 6 T cell receptor beta chains presented below share a single source sample, sequenced in a study of blood T cell repertoires in COVID-19. Measured with immunoSEQ multiplex PCR; TCRdb has only the in-frame clones, and not every one. The profile shows approximately 110,000 clones, 85% to 90% of them singletons. The sample consisted of peripheral blood. The receptors here all came from a woman older than 75 with acute or convalescent COVID-19.

The CDR3 DNA sequence: TGTGCCAGCAGCAAAGCGCACCCCGCGCGGGGGCCTAGCACAGATACGCAGTATTTT. This sequence encodes CASSKAHPARGPSTDTQYF. The chain employs TRBV21-1 and TRBJ2-3; the table's D call TRBD2 went unverified against the DNA. TRBV21-1 is annotated as a pseudogene. This CDR3 contains 19 residues.

The chain recombines TRBV2 with TRBJ2-3, with D possibly being TRBD1 (5 bases). V lost 7 bases and J 2 bases, leaving 7 bases between the germline ends. The CDR3 contains 12 residues. Germline CDR1 is SNHLY and CDR2 is FYNNEI. CDR3 DNA sequence: TGTGCCAGCAAGGACAACACAGATACGCAGTATTTT. It specifies CASKDNTDTQYF.

The chain carries TRBV5-4 and TRBJ1-1; no definite D call. There are 13 residues in the CDR3. Germline values: CDR1 SGHNT, CDR2 YYREEE (reference sequence). Trimming left V 0 bases short and J 6 bases short, with 9 bases between. CDR3 in DNA: TGTGCCAGCAGCTTGGGACAAGCATCTGAAGCTTTCTTT. Translating it yields CASSLGQASEAFF.

This chain connects TRBV5-6 to TRBJ1-6; D might be TRBD1 (5 bases). Germline CDR1 is SGHDT and CDR2 is YYEEEE. This CDR3 is 14 amino acids long. Trimming pared 6 bases from V and 7 bases from J, leaving 14 bases between. The DNA of the CDR3 is TGTGCCAGCACCCCGGGACTAATAAATTCACCCCTCCACTTT. It is translated as CASTPGLINSPLHF.

The sample holds a few counts of this clone. The chain links TRBV19 to TRBJ1-1; D perhaps matches TRBD1 (5 bases). Germline V gene data show CDR1 as LNHDA and CDR2 as SQIVND (reference sequence). V shed 5 bases and J shed 1 base, with 14 bases lying between them. The CDR3 has 15 amino acids. CDR3 DNA sequence: TGTGCCAGTAGTTCAACTTGGCAGGGGAACACTGAAGCTTTCTTT. Its translation: CASSSTWQGNTEAFF. Drawing the rest from reference TRBV19 and TRBJ1-1, the complete variable domain is DGGITQSPKYLFRKEGQNVTLSCEQNLNHDAMYWYRQDPGQGLRLIYYSQIVNDFQKGDIAEGYSVSREKKESFPLTVTSAQKNPTAFYLCASSSTWQGNTEAFFGQGTRLTVV.

This clone was recorded a few times. The chain carries TRBV5-4 and TRBJ2-7; tentatively, D is TRBD1 (5 bases). This CDR3 is 14 amino acids long. Trimming pared 2 bases from V and 6 bases from J, leaving 15 bases between. Germline V gene sequence: CDR1 SGHNT, CDR2 YYREEE (reference sequence). CDR3 DNA: TGTGCCAGCAGCTTTTTTCCCCAGGGATCCGAGCAGTACTTC. It encodes CASSFFPQGSEQYF.